The 5 T cell receptor beta chains reported below all come from one sample, sequenced in a study of CD8+CD57+ T cells in acquired aplastic anemia. Profiling of TCR beta VDJ combinations and CDR3 sequences used genomic DNA as template. A single record per CDR3 protein comes from TCRdb applying MiXCR to the reads. The table records hundreds of thousands of distinct CDR3 sequences, approximately 70% of them present only once. Sequencing used sorted CD4+, CD8+, or CD8+CD57+ T cells (not recorded which) from PBMCs. These receptor sequences come from a human donor in good health, serving as a control.

This clonotype has at least ten counts. This chain's CDR3 is CASSLDTGSTNEKLFF. DNA for the CDR3: TGCGCCAGCAGCTTGGATACCGGGTCTACTAATGAAAAACTGTTTTTT. The chain uses TRBV5-1 and TRBJ1-4; D is unclear. Germline V gene sequence: CDR1 SGHRS, CDR2 YFSETQ. V was trimmed by 0 bases and J by 2 bases, leaving 11 bases between them. There are 16 residues in the CDR3.

The chain carries TRBV12-3 or TRBV12-4 and TRBJ1-2; 9 nucleotides agree with TRBD1. J gave up 7 bases and V 5 bases, and 11 bases lay outside the gene matches. CDR3 length: 15 residues. CDR3 sequence: CASSIRPGQGFGYTF. In DNA, the CDR3 is TGTGCCAGCAGTATTCGTCCGGGACAGGGTTTTGGCTACACCTTC.

This clonotype was counted at least ten times. The V and J genes are TRBV2 and TRBJ1-1, with D maybe TRBD1 (6 bases). Germline V gene lookup returns CDR1 SNHLY and CDR2 FYNNEI. Trimming took off 1 base at V and 7 bases at J, with 16 bases between the two ends. CDR3 length equals 15 residues. CDR3 protein: CASSEERGGPSEAFF. Here the CDR3 DNA reads TGTGCCAGCAGTGAAGAGAGGGGGGGGCCCAGTGAAGCTTTCTTT.

This clonotype was counted a single time. At one of its ends the junction is not consistent with the germline gene, which may arise from a read error. The rearrangement links TRBV7-2 to TRBJ2-1; D remains unclear. The CDR3 sequence is 22 residues long. Germline V lookup: CDR1 SGHTA, CDR2 FQGNSA. CDR3 sequence reads: CDSSIYHGWVEAFRGWNNEQFF. The CDR3 bases are TGTGACAGCAGCATATATCACGGCTGGGTTGAAGCTTTCCGTGGTTGGAACAATGAGCAGTTCTTC. Variable domain in full (rest from reference TRBV7-2 and TRBJ2-1): GAGVSQSPSNKVTEKGKDVELRCDPISGHTALYWYRQSLGQGLEFLIYFQGNSAPDKSGLPSDRFSAERTGGSVSTLTIQRTQQEDSAVYLCDSSIYHGWVEAFRGWNNEQFFGPGTRLTVL.

V is TRBV5-1 and J is TRBJ2-3; TRBD1 is a possible D gene (6 bases). The CDR3 runs 15 residues. CDR1 and CDR2 from the germline V gene are SGHRS and YFSETQ. Deletions cut 6 bases from V and 4 bases from J, with 18 bases between. CDR3 sequence: CASTKLDRNSDTQYF. The CDR3 bases are TGCGCCAGCACCAAACTCGACAGGAATTCAGATACGCAGTATTTT.